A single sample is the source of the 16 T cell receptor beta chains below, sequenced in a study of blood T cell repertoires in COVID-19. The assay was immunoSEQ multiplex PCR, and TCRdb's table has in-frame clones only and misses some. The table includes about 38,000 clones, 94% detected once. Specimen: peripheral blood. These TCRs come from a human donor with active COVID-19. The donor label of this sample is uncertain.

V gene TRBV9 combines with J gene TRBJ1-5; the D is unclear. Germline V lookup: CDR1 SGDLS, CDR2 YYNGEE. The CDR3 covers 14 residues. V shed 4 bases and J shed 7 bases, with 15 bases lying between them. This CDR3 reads CASSRTLTGQPQHF. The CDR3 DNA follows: TGTGCCAGCAGCAGGACCCTAACGGGACAGCCCCAGCATTTT.

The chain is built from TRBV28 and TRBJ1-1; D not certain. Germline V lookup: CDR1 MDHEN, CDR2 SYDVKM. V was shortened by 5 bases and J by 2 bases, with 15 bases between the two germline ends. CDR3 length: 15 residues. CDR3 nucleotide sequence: TGTGCCAGCAGTGTAGGAGGGAGTGTAAACACTGAAGCTTTCTTT. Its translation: CASSVGGSVNTEAFF.

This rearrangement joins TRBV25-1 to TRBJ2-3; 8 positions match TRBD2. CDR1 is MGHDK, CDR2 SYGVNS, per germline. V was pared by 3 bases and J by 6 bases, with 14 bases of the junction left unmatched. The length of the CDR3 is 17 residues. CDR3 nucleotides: TGTGCCAGCAGTGACGCGGGCGGGGGGCCCTTCGGGGATACGCAGTATTTT. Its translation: CASSDAGGGPFGDTQYF.

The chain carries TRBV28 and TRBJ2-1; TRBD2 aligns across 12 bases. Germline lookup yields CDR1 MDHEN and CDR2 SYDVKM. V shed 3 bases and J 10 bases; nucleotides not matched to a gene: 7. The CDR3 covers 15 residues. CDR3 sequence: CASSFLAGGGSEQFF. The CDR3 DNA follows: TGTGCCAGCAGTTTTCTAGCGGGAGGGGGGTCAGAGCAGTTCTTC. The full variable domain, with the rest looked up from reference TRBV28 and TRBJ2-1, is DVKVTQSSRYLVKRTGEKVFLECVQDMDHENMFWYRQDPGLGLRLIYFSYDVKMKEKGDIPEGYSVSREKKERFSLILESASTNQTSMYLCASSFLAGGGSEQFFGPGTRLTVL.

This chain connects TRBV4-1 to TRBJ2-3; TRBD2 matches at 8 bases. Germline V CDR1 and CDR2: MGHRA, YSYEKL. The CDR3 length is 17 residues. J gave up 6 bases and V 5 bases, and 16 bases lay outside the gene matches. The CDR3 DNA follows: TGCGCCAGCAGCGGTCGGGGGGGCCTATCGGCTTCGGATACGCAGTATTTT. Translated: CASSGRGGLSASDTQYF.

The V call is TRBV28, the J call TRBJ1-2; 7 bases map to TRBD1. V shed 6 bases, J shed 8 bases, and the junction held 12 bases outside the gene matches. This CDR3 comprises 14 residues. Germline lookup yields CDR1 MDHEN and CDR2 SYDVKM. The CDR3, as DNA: TGTGCCAGCAGGCCTCCGACAGGGACCGGGGGCTACACCTTC. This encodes CASRPPTGTGGYTF.

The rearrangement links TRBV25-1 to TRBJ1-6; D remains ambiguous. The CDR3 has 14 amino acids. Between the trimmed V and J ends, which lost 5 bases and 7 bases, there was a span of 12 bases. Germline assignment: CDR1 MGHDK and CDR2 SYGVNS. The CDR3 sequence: CASSRGGPNSPLHF. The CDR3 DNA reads TGTGCCAGCAGTCGGGGAGGGCCGAATTCACCCCTCCACTTT.

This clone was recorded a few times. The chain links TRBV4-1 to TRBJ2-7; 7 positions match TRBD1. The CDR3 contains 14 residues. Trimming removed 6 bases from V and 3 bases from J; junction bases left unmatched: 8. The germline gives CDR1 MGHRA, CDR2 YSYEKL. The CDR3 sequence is CASRVRTGDYEQYF. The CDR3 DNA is TGCGCCAGCAGGGTGAGGACAGGAGACTACGAGCAGTACTTC.

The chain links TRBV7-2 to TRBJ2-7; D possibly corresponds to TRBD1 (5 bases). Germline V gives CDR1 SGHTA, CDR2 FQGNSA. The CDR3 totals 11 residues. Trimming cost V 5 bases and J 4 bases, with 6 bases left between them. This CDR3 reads CASSRGYEQYF. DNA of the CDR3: TGTGCCAGCAGCAGGGGTTACGAGCAGTACTTC.

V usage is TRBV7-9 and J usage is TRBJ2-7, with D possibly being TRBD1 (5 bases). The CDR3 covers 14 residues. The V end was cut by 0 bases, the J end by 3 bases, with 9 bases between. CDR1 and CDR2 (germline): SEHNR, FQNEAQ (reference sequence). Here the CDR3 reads CASSLAGEVYEQYF. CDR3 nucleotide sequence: TGTGCCAGCAGCTTAGCAGGGGAAGTCTACGAGCAGTACTTC.

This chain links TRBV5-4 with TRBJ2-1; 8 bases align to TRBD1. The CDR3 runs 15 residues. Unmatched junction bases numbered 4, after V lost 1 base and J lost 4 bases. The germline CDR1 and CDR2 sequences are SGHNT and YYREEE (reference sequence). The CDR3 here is CASSLQDREYNEQFF. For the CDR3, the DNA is TGTGCCAGCAGCTTGCAGGACAGGGAGTACAATGAGCAGTTCTTC.

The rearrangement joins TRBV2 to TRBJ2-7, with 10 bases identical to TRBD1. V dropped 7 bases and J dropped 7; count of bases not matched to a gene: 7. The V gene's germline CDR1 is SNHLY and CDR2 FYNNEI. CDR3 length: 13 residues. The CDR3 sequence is CASNRQGAGEQYF. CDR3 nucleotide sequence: TGTGCCAGCAATCGACAGGGGGCGGGGGAGCAGTACTTC.

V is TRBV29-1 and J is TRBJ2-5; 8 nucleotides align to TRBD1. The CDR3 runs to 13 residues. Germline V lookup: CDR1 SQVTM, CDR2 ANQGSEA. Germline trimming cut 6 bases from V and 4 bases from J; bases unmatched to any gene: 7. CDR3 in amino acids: CSVQGARRETQYF. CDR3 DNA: TGCAGCGTCCAGGGGGCCAGGCGAGAGACCCAGTACTTC.

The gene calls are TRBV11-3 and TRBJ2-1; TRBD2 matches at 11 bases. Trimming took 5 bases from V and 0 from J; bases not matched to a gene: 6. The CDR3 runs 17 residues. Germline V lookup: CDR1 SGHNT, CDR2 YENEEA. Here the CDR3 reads CASSVGTSGPSYNEQFF. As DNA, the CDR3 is TGTGCCAGCAGCGTCGGGACTAGCGGCCCCTCCTACAATGAGCAGTTCTTC.

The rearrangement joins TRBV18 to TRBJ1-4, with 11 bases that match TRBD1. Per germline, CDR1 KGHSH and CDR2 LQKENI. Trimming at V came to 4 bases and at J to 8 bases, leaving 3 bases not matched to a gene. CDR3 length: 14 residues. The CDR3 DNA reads TGTGCCAGCTCACGGACAGGGGGCAGCGAAAAACTGTTTTTT. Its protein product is CASSRTGGSEKLFF. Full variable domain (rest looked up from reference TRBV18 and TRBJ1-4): NAGVMQNPRHLVRRRGQEARLRCSPMKGHSHVYWYRQLPEEGLKFMVYLQKENIIDESGMPKERFSAEFPKEGPSILRIQQVVRGDSAAYFCASSRTGGSEKLFFGSGTQLSVL.

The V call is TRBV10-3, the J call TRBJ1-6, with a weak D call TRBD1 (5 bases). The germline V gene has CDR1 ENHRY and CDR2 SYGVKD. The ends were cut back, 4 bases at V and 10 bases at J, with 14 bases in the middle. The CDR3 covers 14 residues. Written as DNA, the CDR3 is TGTGCCATCAGTGGAAGGGACTTAGGCTCACCCCTCCACTTT. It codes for CAISGRDLGSPLHF.